The following is a T cell receptor (beta chain) sequence with its context. This sample is part of a study of blood T cell repertoires in COVID-19. The germline CDR1 and CDR2 sequences are SQVTM and ANQGSEA. The CDR3 extends over 12 amino acids. Trimming removed 6 bases from V and 4 bases from J, with 9 bases in between. In the authors' methods: Reference gene primer amplification yielded estimated nucleated cell counts. TCRdb keeps only in-frame clones here, not all; method: immunoSEQ multiplex PCR. For V, J and clone size, that table is used; D and trimming come from the DNA. Of about 300,000 clones listed, around 87% are singletons.

This TCR was recovered from a woman in her late teens or twenties with acute COVID-19. The sequencing input was PBMCs or T cells enriched from blood (not recorded which). The rearrangement links TRBV29-1 to TRBJ2-2; D possibly corresponds to TRBD1 (5 bases). CDR3 nucleotides: TGCAGCGTGCGTCAGGGCACCGGGGAGCTGTTTTTT. Translation: CSVRQGTGELFF.